The next 30 T cell receptor beta chains were all read from a single sample in a study of T cell responses to AZD1222 COVID-19 vaccine. TCRdb's table, derived via immunoSEQ multiplex PCR, lists solely in-frame clones and lacks some. Of 150,000 or so clones in the sample, more than 75% were seen once. The sample here was peripheral blood, taken on day 0 of AZD1222 vaccination. These TCRs come from an adult in good health.

This CDR3 is CASSLYSYGYTF. The CDR3 bases are TGTGCCAGCTCACTGTACAGCTATGGCTACACCTTC. The genes are TRBV18 and TRBJ1-2; D call uncertain. The V gene's germline CDR1 is KGHSH and CDR2 LQKENI. V lost 4 bases, J lost 4 bases, and 7 bases lay in between. The CDR3 totals 12 residues.

V is TRBV4-3 and J is TRBJ2-1; no clear D. The length of the CDR3 is 16 residues. The germline V gene encodes CDR1 LGHNA and CDR2 YSLEER. With 1 base removed from V and 0 bases from J, the gap between germline ends came to 10 bases. CDR3 in amino acids: CASSQGWGSSYNEQFF. CDR3 nucleotide sequence: TGCGCCAGCAGCCAAGGGTGGGGAAGCTCCTACAATGAGCAGTTCTTC.

V usage is TRBV20-1 and J usage is TRBJ2-7; D unclear. The V end lost 5 bases, the J end lost 2 bases, and 7 bases lay between the germline ends. This CDR3 is 11 amino acids long. Looked up from germline, CDR1 is DFQATT and CDR2 is SNEGSKA (reference sequence). This chain's CDR3 is CSAHYTYEQYF. CDR3 nucleotides: TGCAGTGCTCACTACACCTACGAGCAGTACTTC.

This chain joins TRBV12-5 and TRBJ2-2; no clear D. The CDR3 runs to 12 residues. Trimming shortened V by 2 bases and J by 6 bases, and 4 bases separated the two germline ends. Germline loops: CDR1 LGHNT, CDR2 FRNRAP. CDR3 amino acids: CASGLPPGELFF. CDR3 coding DNA: TGTGCTAGTGGTTTGCCCCCCGGGGAGCTGTTTTTT.

The chain couples TRBV5-1 to TRBJ2-7, with D perhaps matching TRBD1 (5 bases). Deletions cut 4 bases from V and 2 bases from J, with 7 bases between. Germline V lookup: CDR1 SGHRS, CDR2 YFSETQ. This CDR3 comprises 12 residues. CDR3 DNA sequence: TGCGCCAGCAGCCTGGACACCTACGAGCAGTACTTC. Encoded protein: CASSLDTYEQYF.

This chain links TRBV5-1 with TRBJ2-1; D gene unclear. This CDR3 has 15 amino acids. Germline lookup yields CDR1 SGHRS and CDR2 YFSETQ. V lost 0 bases and J lost 3, with 10 bases in between. CDR3 sequence (DNA): TGCGCCAGCAGCTTGGAGATTGGCGTCTACAATGAGCAGTTCTTC. Its protein product is CASSLEIGVYNEQFF.

The rearrangement links TRBV12-5 to TRBJ2-4; D assignment may be TRBD1 or TRBD2 (5 bases each). The CDR3 consists of 13 residues. Germline loops: CDR1 LGHNT, CDR2 FRNRAP. With 6 bases removed from V and 9 bases from J, the gap between germline ends came to 15 bases. CDR3 sequence: CASGLSGASIQYF. The CDR3 region has the DNA TGTGCTAGTGGCCTCTCCGGGGCGAGCATTCAGTACTTC.

The J gene is TRBJ1-1, the V gene TRBV7-2, with D tentatively TRBD1 (5 bases). The germline V and J ends were trimmed by 3 bases and 3 bases, with 11 bases remaining between them. Germline CDR1 reads SGHTA; CDR2 reads FQGNSA. The CDR3 length is 14 residues. The CDR3 DNA follows: TGTGCCAGCAGCTTTACAGGTTCTGACACTGAAGCTTTCTTT. Translating gives CASSFTGSDTEAFF.

V is TRBV24-1 and J is TRBJ1-5, with D possibly matching TRBD1 (5 bases). CDR1 and CDR2 from the germline V gene are KGHDR and SFDVKD. Trimming removed 2 bases at V and 7 bases at J, with 14 bases between. The CDR3 sequence is 15 residues long. CDR3 bases: TGTGCCACCAGTGATTCGCAGGGATCGGGCCAGCCCCAGCATTTT. This codes for CATSDSQGSGQPQHF.

V is TRBV30 and J is TRBJ2-1; D might be TRBD2 (5 bases). The V end was cut by 0 bases, the J end by 10 bases, with 13 bases between. Germline CDR1 is GTSNPN and CDR2 is SVGIG (reference sequence). The CDR3 contains 13 residues. CDR3 region: CAWSVLAQREQFF. DNA for the CDR3: TGTGCCTGGAGTGTATTGGCCCAGCGGGAGCAGTTCTTC.

The rearrangement uses TRBV5-6 and TRBJ1-1; possibly TRBD1 for D (6 bases). Germline V gives CDR1 SGHDT, CDR2 YYEEEE. The CDR3 is made up of 16 amino acids. Trimming pared 2 bases from V and 0 bases from J, leaving 14 bases between. The CDR3 reads CASSFRQVVMNTEAFF. In nucleotides, the CDR3 is TGTGCCAGCAGCTTTCGACAGGTGGTGATGAACACTGAAGCTTTCTTT.

The gene calls are TRBV3-1 (or the pseudogene TRBV3-2) and TRBJ1-6; D not certain. This CDR3 spans 15 amino acids. Germline CDR1 is LGHDT and CDR2 is YNNKEL (reference sequence). Deletions cut 2 bases from V and 8 bases from J, with 13 bases between. CDR3 sequence: CASSQFWTSDSPLHF. Written as DNA, the CDR3 is TGTGCCAGCAGCCAATTTTGGACGTCGGATTCACCCCTCCACTTT.

J is TRBJ1-1 and V is TRBV7-3; D perhaps matches TRBD1 (6 bases). Germline CDR1 reads SGHTA; CDR2 reads FQGTGA. V was trimmed by 4 bases and J by 10 bases, leaving 13 bases between them. The CDR3 is 12 residues long. CDR3 amino acids: CASSSWGRRAFF. The DNA for the CDR3 is TGTGCCAGCAGCTCCTGGGGGCGTAGAGCTTTCTTT.

Notes on this clone: This sample includes further DNA sequences coding for the same CDR3. The chain combines TRBV28 with TRBJ1-2; D gene uncertain. This CDR3 is 11 amino acids long. V was clipped by 9 bases and J by 2 bases, with 7 bases between them. In germline, CDR1 is MDHEN, CDR2 SYDVKM. CDR3 amino acids: CASSGNYGYTF. The CDR3, as DNA: TGTGCCAGTTCAGGAAACTATGGCTACACCTTC.

The CDR3 nucleotides read TGTGCCACCAGCAGAGATGCAGGGGGCAGTTCACCCCTCCACTTT. This codes for CATSRDAGGSSPLHF. The chain couples TRBV15 to TRBJ1-6; 8 nucleotides align to TRBD1. With V trimmed by 0 bases and J by 9 bases, 4 bases remained unmatched. The CDR3 contains 15 residues. Germline CDR1 is LNHNV and CDR2 is YYDKDF (reference sequence).

The CDR3 nucleotides are TGCGCCAGCAGCCCGCTTCTAGGGGGGGCCGGGACCGGGGAGCTGTTTTTT. Amino acids: CASSPLLGGAGTGELFF. The chain has TRBV5-1 and TRBJ2-2; D may be TRBD2 (7 bases). The CDR3 spans 17 residues. Trimming cost V 4 bases and J 5 bases, with 21 bases left between them. Per germline, CDR1 SGHRS and CDR2 YFSETQ.

The V call is TRBV28, the J call TRBJ2-1; 8 nucleotides align to TRBD2. J gave up 1 base and V 2 bases, and 7 bases lay outside the gene matches. There are 17 residues in the CDR3. Germline CDR1 is MDHEN and CDR2 is SYDVKM. CDR3 protein: CASSLPETSASYNEQFF. Written as DNA, the CDR3 is TGTGCCAGCAGTTTACCCGAGACTAGCGCGTCCTACAATGAGCAGTTCTTC.

V and J are TRBV19 and TRBJ2-5; tentative D call: TRBD2 (6 bases). The germline V gene encodes CDR1 LNHDA and CDR2 SQIVND (reference sequence). V lost 2 bases and J lost 0, with 13 bases in between. The CDR3 totals 16 residues. The CDR3 here is CASSIQGLPYQETQYF. CDR3 bases: TGTGCCAGTAGTATACAAGGACTACCATACCAAGAGACCCAGTACTTC.

This chain uses TRBV6-2 or TRBV6-3 with TRBJ2-2; 7 bases match TRBD2. Germline CDR1 reads MNHEY; CDR2 reads SVGEGT. The CDR3 is 16 residues long. The V segment lost 6 bases and the J segment 4 bases; nucleotides outside the gene matches: 11. In DNA, the CDR3 is TGTGCCAGCAGCCCCGCGGGGGAATTGGGCACCGGGGAGCTGTTTTTT. Encoded protein: CASSPAGELGTGELFF.

J is TRBJ2-7 and V is TRBV7-2, with no clear D. CDR3 length: 15 amino acids. V lost 0 bases and J lost 3, with 12 bases in between. In germline, CDR1 is SGHTA, CDR2 FQGNSA. CDR3 nucleotides: TGTGCCAGCAGCTTAGCACTGGCCAGAGGCTACGAGCAGTACTTC. It specifies CASSLALARGYEQYF.

V usage is TRBV5-6 and J usage is TRBJ2-1; 7 bases are shared with TRBD2. The CDR3 spans 13 residues. Germline lookup yields CDR1 SGHDT and CDR2 YYEEEE. The V and J ends lost 0 bases and 8 bases, in that order; junction bases with no gene match: 2. The CDR3 bases are TGTGCCAGCAGCTTGGTACGGGGGGATGAGCAGTTCTTC. This gives the protein CASSLVRGDEQFF.

The rearrangement links TRBV5-6 to TRBJ1-6, with 8 bases fitting TRBD1. V lost 4 bases and J lost 9; bases outside the gene matches: 6. Germline assignment: CDR1 SGHDT and CDR2 YYEEEE. The CDR3 runs 14 residues. CDR3 amino acids: CASSLGQGTSPLHF. CDR3 DNA: TGTGCCAGCAGCCTCGGACAGGGAACTTCACCCCTCCACTTT.

The V call is TRBV7-9, the J call TRBJ2-1, with no clear D. This CDR3 contains 13 residues. Between the trimmed V and J ends, which lost 5 bases and 10 bases, there was a span of 15 bases. Germline V CDR1 and CDR2: SEHNR, FQNEAQ (reference sequence). The CDR3 spells CASSTLPLGEQFF. The CDR3 coding sequence is TGTGCCAGCAGCACACTGCCCCTTGGGGAGCAGTTCTTC.

This rearrangement joins TRBV19 to TRBJ2-5; TRBD1 matches 9 bases. With 8 bases clipped from V and 3 bases from J, the junction kept 1 base outside the gene matches. Germline V gene lookup returns CDR1 LNHDA and CDR2 SQIVND (reference sequence). The CDR3 length is 12 residues. Here the CDR3 reads CASRTGEETQYF. The CDR3 coding sequence is TGTGCCAGTCGGACAGGGGAAGAGACCCAGTACTTC.

This clone was recorded only once. Written as DNA, the CDR3 is TGTGCCAGCAGCAAAGCGCTCACGAACACTGAAGCTTTCTTT. Translating gives CASSKALTNTEAFF. The chain couples TRBV21-1 to TRBJ1-1. TRBV21-1 is a recognized pseudogene. The CDR3 totals 14 residues.

The chain recombines TRBV5-6 with TRBJ2-6, with D uncertain. Trimming pared 2 bases from V and 2 bases from J, leaving 8 bases between. Germline-derived CDR1 and CDR2 are SGHDT and YYEEEE. The CDR3 consists of 15 residues. The CDR3 is CASSFQNPGANVLTF. CDR3 bases: TGTGCCAGCAGCTTCCAAAACCCTGGGGCCAACGTCCTGACTTTC.

A single count supports this clone. The rearrangement links TRBV28 to TRBJ2-7; 8 bases are shared with TRBD1. With V trimmed by 7 bases and J by 3 bases, 5 bases remained unmatched. Germline V CDR1 and CDR2: MDHEN, SYDVKM. The CDR3 is 13 residues long. The CDR3 bases are TGTGCCAGCACCGGGACAGGTTTCTACGAGCAGTACTTC. This translates into CASTGTGFYEQYF.

This rearrangement joins TRBV29-1 to TRBJ1-2, with D uncertain. This CDR3 region has 13 residues. Trimming left V 4 bases short and J 7 bases short, with 16 bases between. Looked up from germline, CDR1 is SQVTM and CDR2 is ANQGSEA. In DNA form, the CDR3 reads TGCAGCGTTGTACAGTCCGGTTGGAGTGGCTACACCTTC. As protein: CSVVQSGWSGYTF.

There are a few counts of this clone. The V gene is TRBV11-2, the J gene TRBJ2-7; no clear D. Per the germline V gene, CDR1 is SGHAT and CDR2 is FQNNGV. Trimming shortened V by 1 base and J by 0 bases, and 13 bases separated the two germline ends. The CDR3 loop spans 16 amino acids. The CDR3, as DNA: TGTGCCAGCAGCTTAGTGAATGCCCGGTCCTCCTACGAGCAGTACTTC. Protein sequence: CASSLVNARSSYEQYF.

V and J are TRBV23-1 and TRBJ2-6; the D gene is possibly TRBD1 (6 bases). TRBV23-1 is identified as an open reading frame with a role that is uncertain. This CDR3 contains 20 residues. Trimming took off 3 bases at V and 2 bases at J, with 23 bases between the two ends. The CDR3, as DNA: TGCGCCAGCAGTCACCAAAAACCTAAAACAGGGTATACTGGGGCCAACGTCCTGACTTTC. Encoded protein: CASSHQKPKTGYTGANVLTF.